This T cell receptor (beta chain) emerged from a study of T cells in tuberculosis. The assay was immunoSEQ multiplex PCR, and TCRdb's table has in-frame clones only and misses some. Of about 49,000 clones listed, about 96% were seen once; the top ten hold around 1.4%. The CDR3 has 18 amino acids. Germline V gene data show CDR1 as GTSNPN and CDR2 as SVGIG (reference sequence). The trim removed 1 base at V and 1 base at J, leaving 13 bases unmatched. Time point indicated: new active TB diagnosis, blood taken before or within 7 days of starting treatment. HIV-seronegative South African adults aged 18 years or older had newly diagnosed active tuberculosis. On average about 92,000 T cells per donor were immunosequenced.

The TCR was taken from an adult with tuberculosis. The chain couples TRBV30 to TRBJ1-5, with 7 bases matching TRBD1. Sequenced here: PBMCs, sampled at tuberculosis diagnosis. CDR3 residues: CAWSASDRVVRSNQPQHF. CDR3 sequence (DNA): TGTGCCTGGAGTGCATCCGACAGGGTGGTTCGGAGCAATCAGCCCCAGCATTTT.